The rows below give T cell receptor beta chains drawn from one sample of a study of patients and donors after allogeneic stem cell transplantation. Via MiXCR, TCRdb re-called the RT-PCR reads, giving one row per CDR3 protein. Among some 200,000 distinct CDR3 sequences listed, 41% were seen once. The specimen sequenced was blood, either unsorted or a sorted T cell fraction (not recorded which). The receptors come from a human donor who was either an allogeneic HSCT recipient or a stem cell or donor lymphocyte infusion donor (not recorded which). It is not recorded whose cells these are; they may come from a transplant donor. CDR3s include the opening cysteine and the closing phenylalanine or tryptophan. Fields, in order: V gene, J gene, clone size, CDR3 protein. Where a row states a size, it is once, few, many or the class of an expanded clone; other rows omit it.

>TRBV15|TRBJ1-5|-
CATSRDRWAKDLVSNQPQHF
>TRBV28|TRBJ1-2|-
CASSPPQGLSGYTF
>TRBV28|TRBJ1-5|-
CASSLHVGAGNQPQHF
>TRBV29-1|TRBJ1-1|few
CSVEAPLTGLAFF
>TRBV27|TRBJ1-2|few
CASSGQGAGYTF
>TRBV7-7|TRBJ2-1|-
CATRDRGNEQFF
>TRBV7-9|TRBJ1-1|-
CASSAPLDRATEAFF
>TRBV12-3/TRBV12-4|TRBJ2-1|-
CASSPRGPFYNEQFF
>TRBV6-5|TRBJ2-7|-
CASKRDTKRSYEQYF
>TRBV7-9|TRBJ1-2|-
CASSLVESEGYGYTF
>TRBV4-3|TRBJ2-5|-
CASSQDGLAEETQYF
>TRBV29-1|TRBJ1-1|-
CSARTGMNTEAFF
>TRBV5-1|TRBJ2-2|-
CALRASDTGELFF
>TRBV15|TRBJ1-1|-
CATSRVGPNTEAFF
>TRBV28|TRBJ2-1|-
CASSRREQFF
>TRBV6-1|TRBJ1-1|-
CASTTTQAFF
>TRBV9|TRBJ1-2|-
CASSAPLHPGQVDYGYTF
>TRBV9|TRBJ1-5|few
CASSVVNPGAQPQHF
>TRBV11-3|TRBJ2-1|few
CASSLGGLDNEQFF
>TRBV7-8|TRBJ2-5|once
CASSLGAWETQYF
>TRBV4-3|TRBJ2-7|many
CASSQDLSDTSEQYF
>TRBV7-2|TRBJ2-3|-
CASSLVDGRFTDTQYF
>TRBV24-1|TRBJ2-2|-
CATSDPGQSDTGELFF
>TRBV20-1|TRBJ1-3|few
CSARASLYSGNTIYF
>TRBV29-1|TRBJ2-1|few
CSATIGDRGRGEQFF
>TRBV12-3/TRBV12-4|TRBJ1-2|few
CASTQQGNGYTF
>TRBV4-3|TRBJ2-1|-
CASSQDALAGTNEQFF
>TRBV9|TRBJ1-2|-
CASSVSGAQIYGYTF
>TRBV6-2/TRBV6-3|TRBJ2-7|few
CASRDRSYEQYF
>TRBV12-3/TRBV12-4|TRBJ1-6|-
CASSPRLGSPLHF
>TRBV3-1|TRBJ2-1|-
CASSQVGGYHEQFF
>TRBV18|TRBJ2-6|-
CASSPRATGGGRGANVLTF
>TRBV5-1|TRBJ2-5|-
CASSLGFQETQYF
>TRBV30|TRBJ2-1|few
CAWRYSGRAYNEQFF
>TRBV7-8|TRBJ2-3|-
CASSSPAGGPDTQYF
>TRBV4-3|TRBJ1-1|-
CASSQDGTNGEKGTEAFF
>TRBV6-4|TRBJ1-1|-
CASSVRDNTEAFF
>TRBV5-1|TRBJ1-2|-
CASSLAGDSSNYGYTF
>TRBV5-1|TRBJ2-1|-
CASSSEPGLFNEQFF
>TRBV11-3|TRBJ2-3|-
CASSLTAGSGTQYF
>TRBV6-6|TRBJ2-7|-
CASSPFGDHYEQYF
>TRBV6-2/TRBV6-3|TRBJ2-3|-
CASSHTSGRTDTQYF
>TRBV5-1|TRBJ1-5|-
CASSADRYQPQHF
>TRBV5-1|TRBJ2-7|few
CASSSITSGRGSSYEQYF
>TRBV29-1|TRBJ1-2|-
CSVDPIRYYGYTF
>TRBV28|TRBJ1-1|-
CASKDDTEAFF